This T cell receptor (beta chain) was documented in a study of cytomegalovirus exposure and HLA in healthy donors. General observations from the study: There were under 200 TCR beta chains listed as cytomegalovirus-associated. TCR association rates varied by HLA locus in a later analysis, with DRB1 highest and HLA-C lowest. Researchers reported that three CMV-associated chains were confirmed in vitro as CMV antigen-specific.

The primer mix had 60 Vbeta and 13 Jbeta primers. Produced via immunoSEQ multiplex PCR; TCRdb's table is partial and in-frame only. The sample holds 120,000 or so clones, under 85% seen once. Germline CDR1 is MGHRA and CDR2 is YSYEKL. V was pared by 0 bases and J by 9 bases, with 22 bases between. The CDR3 runs 17 residues. This clone was found once. Its antigen remains unidentified. Material for sequencing was PBMCs. This TCR came from a woman between 50 and 59 years old in good health and CMV-seropositive. This chain uses TRBV4-1 with TRBJ2-3, with D possibly TRBD2 on 5 matching bases. The CDR3 reads CASSQDPKYWTGWTQYF. Here the CDR3 DNA reads TGCGCCAGCAGCCAAGATCCTAAATACTGGACGGGATGGACGCAGTATTTT.